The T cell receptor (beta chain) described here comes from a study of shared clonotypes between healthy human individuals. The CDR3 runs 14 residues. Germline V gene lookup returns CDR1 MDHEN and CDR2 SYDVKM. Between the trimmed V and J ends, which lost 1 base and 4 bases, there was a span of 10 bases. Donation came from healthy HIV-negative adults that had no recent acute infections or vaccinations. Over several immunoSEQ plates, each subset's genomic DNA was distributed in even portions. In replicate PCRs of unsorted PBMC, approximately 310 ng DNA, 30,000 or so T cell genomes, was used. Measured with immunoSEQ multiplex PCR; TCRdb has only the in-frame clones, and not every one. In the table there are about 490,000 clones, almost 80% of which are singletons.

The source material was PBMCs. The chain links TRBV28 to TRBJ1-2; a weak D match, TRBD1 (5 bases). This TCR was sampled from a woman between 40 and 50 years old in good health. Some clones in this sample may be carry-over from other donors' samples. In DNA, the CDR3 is TGTGCCAGCAGTTTATCCCCGGACATCTATGGCTACACCTTC. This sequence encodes CASSLSPDIYGYTF.